This is a list of T cell receptor beta chains from one sample in a study of blood T cell repertoires in COVID-19. The repertoire was sequenced with immunoSEQ multiplex PCR; TCRdb's copy has only in-frame clones and lacks some. The table records about 200,000 clones, around 83% of them present only once. Input material: peripheral blood. The receptors stem from a woman between 45 and 65 years old with acute or convalescent COVID-19. Each CDR3 is given with its conserved first and last residue. Fields, in order: J gene, clone size, D gene, V gene, CDR3 protein, CDR3 DNA. A D gene is named only where the DNA matches it firmly. Rows give clone size only sometimes, using once, few, many, or a class for an expanded clone.

J: TRBJ2-3
size: .
D: .
V: TRBV5-5
CDR3: CASSPPSGSTDTQYF
DNA: TGTGCCAGCAGCCCACCCAGCGGGAGCACAGATACGCAGTATTTT

J: TRBJ2-1
size: few
D: TRBD1
V: TRBV2
CDR3: CASSVGQVSYNEQFF
DNA: TGTGCCAGCAGCGTCGGACAGGTTAGCTACAATGAGCAGTTCTTC

J: TRBJ2-2
size: once
D: .
V: TRBV5-6
CDR3: CASSLPNLDGALNTGELFF
DNA: TGTGCCAGCAGCCTACCAAACCTAGATGGCGCGTTAAACACCGGGGAGCTGTTTTTT

J: TRBJ2-3
size: .
D: TRBD2
V: TRBV19
CDR3: CASSMLAGSTDTQYF
DNA: TGTGCCAGTAGTATGCTAGCGGGAAGCACAGATACGCAGTATTTT

J: TRBJ2-2
size: .
D: .
V: TRBV29-1
CDR3: CSVEAHGGELFF
DNA: TGCAGCGTTGAAGCACATGGCGGGGAGCTGTTTTTT

J: TRBJ2-5
size: .
D: .
V: TRBV24-1
CDR3: CATSDPGSPKETQYF
DNA: TGTGCCACCAGTGATCCAGGGTCCCCGAAGGAGACCCAGTACTTC

J: TRBJ1-6
size: .
D: .
V: TRBV13
CDR3: CASSLGRGSIGDNSPLHF
DNA: TGTGCCAGCAGCTTAGGCCGGGGTAGCATCGGGGATAATTCACCCCTCCACTTT

J: TRBJ1-1
size: .
D: .
V: TRBV3-1/TRBV3-2
CDR3: CASSQLKVRGNTEAFF
DNA: TGTGCCAGCAGCCAACTGAAGGTCAGGGGGAACACTGAAGCTTTCTTT

J: TRBJ1-6
size: once
D: .
V: TRBV27
CDR3: CASSLQSGNSPLHF
DNA: TGTGCCAGCAGTCTACAGTCAGGCAATTCACCCCTCCACTTT

J: TRBJ2-5
size: .
D: TRBD2
V: TRBV4-1
CDR3: CASAPSGSYQETQYF
DNA: TGCGCCAGCGCCCCTAGCGGGAGTTACCAAGAGACCCAGTACTTC

J: TRBJ1-2
size: .
D: .
V: TRBV19
CDR3: CASTRETDYTF
DNA: TGTGCCAGTACCCGCGAGACAGACTACACCTTC

J: TRBJ1-6
size: .
D: .
V: TRBV2
CDR3: CASRTGNSPLHF
DNA: TGTGCCAGCCGAACAGGCAATTCACCCCTCCACTTT

J: TRBJ1-2
size: .
D: .
V: TRBV6-6
CDR3: CASSPSRDGYTF
DNA: TGCGCCAGCAGCCCGTCGAGGGATGGCTACACCTTC

J: TRBJ2-7
size: .
D: .
V: TRBV20-1
CDR3: CSATPGYEQYF
DNA: TGCAGTGCTACCCCGGGCTACGAGCAGTACTTC

J: TRBJ1-5
size: .
D: TRBD1
V: TRBV30
CDR3: CAWSAGQGDQPQHF
DNA: TGTGCCTGGAGTGCGGGGCAGGGGGATCAGCCCCAGCATTTT

J: TRBJ2-1
size: .
D: .
V: TRBV7-9
CDR3: CASSLENANDEQFF
DNA: TGTGCCAGCAGCTTAGAAAACGCGAACGATGAGCAGTTCTTC

J: TRBJ1-1
size: .
D: TRBD1
V: TRBV27
CDR3: CASSSLQGTTEAFF
DNA: TGTGCCAGCAGTTCCCTACAGGGGACAACTGAAGCTTTCTTT

J: TRBJ2-5
size: .
D: .
V: TRBV5-5
CDR3: CASSLVAGFGETQYF
DNA: TGTGCCAGCAGCTTGGTGGCAGGGTTTGGGGAGACCCAGTACTTC

J: TRBJ1-1
size: .
D: .
V: TRBV19
CDR3: CASSITGYTEAFF
DNA: TGTGCCAGTAGTATTACAGGGTACACTGAAGCTTTCTTT

J: TRBJ1-1
size: .
D: .
V: TRBV19
CDR3: CASSIYDWAPGVNTEAFF
DNA: TGTGCCAGTAGTATTTATGATTGGGCGCCGGGGGTGAACACTGAAGCTTTCTTT